What follows is one T cell receptor beta chain and its context. The sample comes from a study of cytotoxic CD8 clonotypes in ibrutinib-treated CLL. Repertoires were generated with immunoSEQ multiplex PCR, while TCRdb's copy carries only in-frame clones and drops some. The table has about 50,000 clones, approximately 87% seen once. This receptor was taken from a human donor with chronic lymphocytic leukemia. Sequences were derived from PBMCs, sampled after 24 months of ibrutinib treatment.

CDR3 amino acids: CASSYLQGNQPQHF. CDR3 DNA: TGTGCCAGCAGCTACCTACAGGGAAATCAGCCCCAGCATTTT. The genes are TRBV7-8 and TRBJ1-5; a weak D match, TRBD1 (6 bases). The CDR3 spans 14 residues. Per germline, CDR1 SGHVS and CDR2 FQNEAQ. V lost 4 bases, J lost 4 bases, and 11 bases lay in between.